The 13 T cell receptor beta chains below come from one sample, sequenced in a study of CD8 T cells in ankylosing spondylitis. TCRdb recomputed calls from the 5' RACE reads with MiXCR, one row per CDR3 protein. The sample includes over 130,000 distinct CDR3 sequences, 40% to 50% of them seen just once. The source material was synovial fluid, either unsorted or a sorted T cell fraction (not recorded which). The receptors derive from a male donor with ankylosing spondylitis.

DNA of the CDR3: TGTGCCATCAGTGTAGGATTTCCCGGCTACGAGCAGTACTTC. Residues: CAISVGFPGYEQYF. The chain carries TRBV10-3 and TRBJ2-7; D gene unclear. Trimming took 4 bases from V and 3 from J, leaving 13 bases between them. The CDR3 is 14 residues long. Germline lookup yields CDR1 ENHRY and CDR2 SYGVKD.

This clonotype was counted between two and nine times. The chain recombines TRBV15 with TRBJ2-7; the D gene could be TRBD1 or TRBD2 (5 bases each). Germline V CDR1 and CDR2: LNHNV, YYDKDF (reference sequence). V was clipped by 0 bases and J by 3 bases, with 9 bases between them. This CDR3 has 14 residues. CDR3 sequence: CATSREGPFYEQYF. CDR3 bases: TGTGCCACCAGCAGAGAGGGACCTTTCTACGAGCAGTACTTC.

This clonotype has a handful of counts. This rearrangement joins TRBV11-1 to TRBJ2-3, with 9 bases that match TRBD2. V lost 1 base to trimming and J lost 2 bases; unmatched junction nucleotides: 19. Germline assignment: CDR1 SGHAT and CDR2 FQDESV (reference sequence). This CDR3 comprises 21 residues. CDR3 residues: CASSLVHSGRPTARVTDTQYF. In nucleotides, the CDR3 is TGTGCCAGCAGCTTAGTGCATAGCGGGAGACCAACCGCGCGGGTCACAGATACGCAGTATTTT. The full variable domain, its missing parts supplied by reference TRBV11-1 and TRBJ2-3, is EAEVAQSPRYKITEKSQAVAFWCDPISGHATLYWYRQILGQGPELLVQFQDESVVDDSQLPKDRFSAERLKGVDSTLKIQPAELGDSAMYLCASSLVHSGRPTARVTDTQYFGPGTRLTVL.

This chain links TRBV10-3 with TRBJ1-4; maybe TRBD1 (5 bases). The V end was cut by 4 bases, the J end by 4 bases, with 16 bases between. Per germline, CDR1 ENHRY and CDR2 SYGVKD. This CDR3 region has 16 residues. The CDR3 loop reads CAISAIWTRINEKLFF. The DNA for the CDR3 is TGTGCCATCAGTGCAATCTGGACACGGATTAATGAAAAACTGTTTTTT.

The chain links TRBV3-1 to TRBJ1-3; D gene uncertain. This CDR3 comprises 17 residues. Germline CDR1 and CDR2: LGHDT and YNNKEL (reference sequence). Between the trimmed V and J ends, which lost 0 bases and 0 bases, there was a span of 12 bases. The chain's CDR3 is CASSQDQEWNSGNTIYF. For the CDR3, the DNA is TGTGCCAGCAGCCAAGATCAGGAGTGGAACTCTGGAAACACCATATATTTT.

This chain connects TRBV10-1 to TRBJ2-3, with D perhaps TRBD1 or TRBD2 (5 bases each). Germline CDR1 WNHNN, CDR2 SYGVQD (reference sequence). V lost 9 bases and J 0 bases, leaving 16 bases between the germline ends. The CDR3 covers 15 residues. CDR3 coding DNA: TGCGCCAGTTCGAGGGACGGGGCTAGCACAGATACGCAGTATTTT. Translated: CASSRDGASTDTQYF.

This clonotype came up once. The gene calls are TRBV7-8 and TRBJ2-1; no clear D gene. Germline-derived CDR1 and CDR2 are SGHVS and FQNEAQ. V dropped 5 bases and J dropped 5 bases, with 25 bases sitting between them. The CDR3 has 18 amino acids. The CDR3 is CASSPSRLLLLPNNEQFF. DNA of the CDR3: TGTGCCAGCAGCCCGTCGCGACTGCTACTCTTGCCCAACAATGAGCAGTTCTTC.

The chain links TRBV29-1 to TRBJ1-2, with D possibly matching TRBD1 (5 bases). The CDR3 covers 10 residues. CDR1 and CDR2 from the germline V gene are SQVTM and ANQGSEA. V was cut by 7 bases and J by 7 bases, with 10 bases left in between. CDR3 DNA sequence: TGCAGCGGGTGGGACGGTGGCTACACCTTC. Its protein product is CSGWDGGYTF.

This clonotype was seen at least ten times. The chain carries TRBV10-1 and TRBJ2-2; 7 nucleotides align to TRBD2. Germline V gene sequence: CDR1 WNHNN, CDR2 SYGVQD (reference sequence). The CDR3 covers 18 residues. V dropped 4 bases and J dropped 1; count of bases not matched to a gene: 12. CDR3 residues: CASSAHPGLAENTGELFF. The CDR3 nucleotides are TGCGCCAGCAGTGCACACCCTGGCCTAGCGGAGAACACCGGGGAGCTGTTTTTT.

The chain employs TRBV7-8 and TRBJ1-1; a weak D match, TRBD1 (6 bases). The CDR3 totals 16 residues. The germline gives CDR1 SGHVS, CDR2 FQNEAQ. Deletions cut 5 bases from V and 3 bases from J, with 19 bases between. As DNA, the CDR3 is TGTGCCAGCAGCCCCGGGGGTGGGGGCGGGTACACTGAAGCTTTCTTT. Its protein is CASSPGGGGGYTEAFF.

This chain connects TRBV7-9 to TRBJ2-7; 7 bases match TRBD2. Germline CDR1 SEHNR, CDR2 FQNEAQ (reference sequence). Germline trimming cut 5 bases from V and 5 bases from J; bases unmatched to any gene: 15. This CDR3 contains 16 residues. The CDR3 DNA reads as TGTGCCAGCAGCAACCCGGGAGGATATGGGGTCGACGAGCAGTACTTC. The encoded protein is CASSNPGGYGVDEQYF.

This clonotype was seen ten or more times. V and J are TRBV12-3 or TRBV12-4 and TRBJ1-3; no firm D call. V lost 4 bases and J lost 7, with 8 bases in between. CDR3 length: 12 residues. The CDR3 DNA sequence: TGTGCCAGCAGTTACTATATCAACACCATATATTTT. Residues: CASSYYINTIYF.

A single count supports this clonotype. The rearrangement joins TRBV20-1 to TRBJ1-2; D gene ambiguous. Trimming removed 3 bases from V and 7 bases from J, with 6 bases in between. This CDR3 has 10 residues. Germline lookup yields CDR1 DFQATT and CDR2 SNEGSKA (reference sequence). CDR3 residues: CSARSSGYTF. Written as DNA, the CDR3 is TGCAGTGCTAGGTCCTCTGGCTACACCTTC.